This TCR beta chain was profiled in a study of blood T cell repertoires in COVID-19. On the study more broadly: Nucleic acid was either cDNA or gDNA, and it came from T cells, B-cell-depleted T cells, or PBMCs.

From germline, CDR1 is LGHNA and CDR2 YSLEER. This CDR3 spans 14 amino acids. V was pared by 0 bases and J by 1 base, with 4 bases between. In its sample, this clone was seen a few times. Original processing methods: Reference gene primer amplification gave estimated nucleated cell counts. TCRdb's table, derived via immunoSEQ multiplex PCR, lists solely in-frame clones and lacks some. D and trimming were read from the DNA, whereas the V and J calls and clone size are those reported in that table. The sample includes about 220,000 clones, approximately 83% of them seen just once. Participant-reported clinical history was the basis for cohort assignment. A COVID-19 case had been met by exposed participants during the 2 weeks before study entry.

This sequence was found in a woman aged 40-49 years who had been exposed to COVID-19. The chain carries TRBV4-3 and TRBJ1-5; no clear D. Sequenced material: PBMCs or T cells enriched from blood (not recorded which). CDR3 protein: CASSQDRSNQPQHF. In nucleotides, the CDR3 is TGCGCCAGCAGCCAAGACCGGAGCAATCAGCCCCAGCATTTT.